These T cell receptor beta chains were read from a single sample in a study of cytomegalovirus exposure and HLA in healthy donors. Using immunoSEQ multiplex PCR, the repertoire was profiled, and TCRdb retains in-frame clones only, with some absent. The sample records tens of thousands of clones, around 76% being singletons. Source material: PBMCs. These receptor sequences come from a male donor in good health and CMV-seropositive. CDR3s include the opening cysteine and the closing phenylalanine or tryptophan. A D gene is named only where the DNA matches it firmly. The size field is filled for only some rows; it gives once, few, many or a size class.

>-|TRBV11-2|TRBJ1-6|-
CASSRDLANSPLHF
TGTGCCAGCAGCCGCGACCTAGCGAATTCACCCCTCCACTTT
>-|TRBV29-1|TRBJ2-3|TRBD1
CSVEDPFGLGTGRSDTQYF
TGCAGCGTTGAAGATCCTTTCGGGTTGGGGACAGGGAGGTCCGATACGCAGTATTTT
>-|TRBV5-8|TRBJ1-5|-
CASSRQYSNQPQHF
TGTGCCAGCAGCAGACAGTATAGCAATCAGCCCCAGCATTTT
>few|TRBV4-1|TRBJ1-5|-
CASSQGNQKGRNQPQHF
TGCGCCAGCAGCCAAGGAAATCAGAAAGGGAGAAATCAGCCCCAGCATTTT
>-|TRBV7-2|TRBJ1-2|-
CASSSSGVYGYTF
TGTGCCAGCAGCTCCTCAGGGGTCTATGGCTACACCTTC
>-|TRBV28|TRBJ2-7|-
CASSFELYEQYF
TGTGCCAGCAGTTTCGAGTTGTACGAGCAGTACTTC
>few|TRBV4-2|TRBJ2-6|-
CASSQASGAAGANVLTF
TGTGCCAGCAGCCAAGCGTCAGGTGCTGCTGGGGCCAACGTCCTGACTTTC
>-|TRBV6-5|TRBJ2-3|-
CASSYTSGERNTQYF
TGTGCCAGCAGTTACACGTCAGGGGAAAGGAATACGCAGTATTTT
>-|TRBV4-1|TRBJ2-3|-
CASSQAILADTQYF
TGCGCCAGCAGCCAAGCAATCTTAGCGGATACGCAGTATTTT
>-|TRBV30|TRBJ2-7|-
CAWSVSSSYEQYF
TGTGCCTGGAGTGTGAGTAGCTCCTACGAGCAGTACTTC
>-|TRBV4-1|TRBJ1-1|-
CASSQNPSTANTEAFF
TGCGCCAGCAGCCAAAACCCCTCAACAGCGAACACTGAAGCTTTCTTT
>-|TRBV4-2|TRBJ2-7|TRBD2
CASSHMISGGTHEQYF
TGTGCCAGCAGCCACATGATTAGCGGGGGTACCCACGAGCAGTACTTC
>few|TRBV27|TRBJ2-6|TRBD1
CASSLRQGASGANVLTF
TGTGCCAGCAGTTTAAGACAGGGGGCCTCTGGGGCCAACGTCCTGACTTTC
>-|TRBV19|TRBJ2-3|TRBD2
CASSIGRLAGGAPDTQYF
TGTGCCAGTAGTATAGGTCGGCTAGCGGGGGGTGCCCCAGATACGCAGTATTTT
>-|TRBV7-9|TRBJ2-5|-
CASSLREGVWETQYF
TGTGCCAGCAGCTTACGCGAGGGAGTCTGGGAGACCCAGTACTTC
>-|TRBV7-2|TRBJ2-1|TRBD2
CASSLAPPSGGNEQFF
TGTGCCAGCAGCTTAGCCCCCCCTAGCGGGGGGAATGAGCAGTTCTTC
>-|TRBV5-1|TRBJ2-7|TRBD1
CASSLGTGGYEQYF
TGCGCCAGCAGCCTAGGGACAGGGGGCTACGAGCAGTACTTC
>-|TRBV19|TRBJ2-7|TRBD2
CASSALAGSSYEQYF
TGTGCCAGTAGTGCTCTAGCGGGGAGCTCCTACGAGCAGTACTTC
>-|TRBV9|TRBJ1-6|-
CASRPGDNSPLHF
TGTGCCAGCAGGCCAGGGGATAATTCACCCCTCCACTTT
>once|TRBV19|TRBJ2-7|TRBD1
CASSVRGQGEPEQYF
TGTGCCAGTAGTGTCCGGGGACAGGGAGAGCCGGAGCAGTACTTC
>few|TRBV9|TRBJ2-2|TRBD1
CASSKTGGPTGELFF
TGTGCCAGCAGCAAAACAGGGGGCCCCACCGGGGAGCTGTTTTTT
>-|TRBV7-9|TRBJ2-7|-
CAPSALSSYEQYF
TGTGCCCCCTCCGCCCTGAGCTCCTACGAGCAGTACTTC
>-|TRBV2|TRBJ2-3|TRBD2
CASSLGLAGSTDTQYF
TGTGCCAGCAGTTTGGGACTAGCGGGATCGACGGATACGCAGTATTTT
>-|TRBV19|TRBJ1-5|-
CASSARTVESPQHF
TGTGCCAGTAGTGCAAGGACAGTCGAGTCGCCCCAGCATTTT
>-|TRBV18|TRBJ1-2|-
CASSRQAPTNYGYTF
TGTGCCAGCTCTCGACAGGCCCCGACTAACTATGGCTACACCTTC
>-|TRBV5-1|TRBJ2-1|TRBD2
CASSTTSGPRVNEQFF
TGCGCCAGCAGCACGACTAGCGGACCGAGGGTTAATGAGCAGTTCTTC
>-|TRBV7-3|TRBJ2-1|TRBD2
CASGTSGRADEQFF
TGTGCCAGCGGAACTAGCGGGAGGGCGGATGAGCAGTTCTTC
>-|TRBV19|TRBJ1-1|TRBD1
CASSMIPGTVTAEAFF
TGTGCCAGTAGTATGATCCCCGGGACAGTTACGGCTGAAGCTTTCTTT
>-|TRBV12-5|TRBJ2-5|-
CASGLVLGQLQETQYF
TGTGCTAGTGGTTTGGTACTTGGGCAGTTGCAAGAGACCCAGTACTTC
>-|TRBV5-8|TRBJ2-7|-
CASSVYRNEQYF
TGTGCCAGCAGCGTCTACAGGAACGAGCAGTACTTC
>few|TRBV19|TRBJ2-3|-
CASTGLATQPDTQYF
TGTGCCAGTACCGGCCTAGCGACTCAACCAGATACGCAGTATTTT
>-|TRBV9|TRBJ2-7|TRBD1
CASSEGQTYEQYF
TGTGCCAGCAGCGAGGGACAGACCTACGAGCAGTACTTC
>few|TRBV6-4|TRBJ2-7|TRBD1
CARRQGKNEQYF
TGTGCCAGGCGACAGGGCAAAAACGAGCAGTACTTC
>-|TRBV27|TRBJ2-1|TRBD1
CASANRGLVSEVNEQFF
TGTGCCAGCGCCAACAGGGGGCTGGTTAGCGAGGTAAATGAGCAGTTCTTC
>-|TRBV6-4|TRBJ2-3|TRBD2
CASSVAAGGRTDTQYF
TGTGCCAGCAGTGTGGCAGCGGGAGGGCGAACAGATACGCAGTATTTT
>once|TRBV6-6|TRBJ2-7|TRBD1
CASSPRGPSSYEQYF
TGTGCCAGCAGCCCCAGGGGGCCGAGCTCCTACGAGCAGTACTTC